A selection of T cell receptor beta chains follows, all from one sample in a study of cytotoxic CD8 clonotypes in ibrutinib-treated CLL. Assay used: immunoSEQ multiplex PCR; TCRdb lists only in-frame clones, some missing. The sample includes roughly 28,000 clones, roughly 85% seen only once; the top ten take approximately 8.1%. The sequenced sample was PBMCs, obtained after 24 months of ibrutinib treatment. These receptors all stem from a human donor with chronic lymphocytic leukemia. The conserved cysteine and the conserved F or W are not part of the CDR3 here.

CDR3 | V | length
ASSPLQGEAF | TRBV18 | 10
ASRPLSGDYGYT | TRBV6-6 | 12
ASIPQAATQHEQY | TRBV28 | 13
ASSLAQGEGYT | TRBV5-1 | 11
ASSLSRGGTNTEAF | TRBV27 | 14
ASSAVRTLTVRHGYT | TRBV9 | 15
ASSRDFNEQF | TRBV6-6 | 10
ASSPVTGAGELF | TRBV7-3 | 12
ASSLHQNTGELF | TRBV7-9 | 12
ASSLGGRNNEQF | TRBV5-1 | 12
ASSGGTYNSPLH | TRBV14 | 12
ASSRGQGGGEQY | TRBV9 | 12
ASRWGANVLT | TRBV6-1 | 10
ASSPPTSGGNEQF | TRBV7-9 | 13